The 21 T cell receptor beta chains below were found in one sample sequenced in a study of early T cells in non-severe SARS-CoV-2 infection. Using its own MiXCR run on the 5' RACE reads, TCRdb lists one record per CDR3 protein. The table lists over 75,000 distinct CDR3 sequences, 14% to 15% of them singletons. Input material: whole blood. These receptors were collected from an adult who was a healthcare worker with PCR-confirmed SARS-CoV-2 infection or an uninfected control (not recorded which).

J is TRBJ2-3 and V is TRBV29-1, with D possibly matching TRBD2 (5 bases). V was shortened by 2 bases and J by 5 bases, with 17 bases between the two germline ends. The CDR3 spans 15 residues. Germline V CDR1 and CDR2: SQVTM, ANQGSEA. The DNA of the CDR3 is TGCAGCGTTGAATTCGGCGGGTCCCCCGGAGATACGCAGTATTTT. Its protein is CSVEFGGSPGDTQYF.

The chain links TRBV5-1 to TRBJ2-3, with TRBD2 as a possible D gene (5 bases). V lost 6 bases to trimming and J lost 4 bases, with 6 bases between them. Germline CDR1 and CDR2: SGHRS and YFSETQ. This CDR3 is built from 11 residues. CDR3 in amino acids: CASKEADTQYF. The CDR3, as DNA: TGCGCCAGCAAGGAGGCAGATACGCAGTATTTT.

This clonotype was seen at least ten times. The J gene is TRBJ1-2, the V gene TRBV5-5; possibly TRBD1 for D (5 bases). Between the trimmed V and J ends, which lost 0 bases and 5 bases, there was a span of 11 bases. The length of the CDR3 is 14 residues. CDR1 is SGHKS and CDR2 is YYEKEE in the germline V gene (reference sequence). CDR3 coding DNA: TGTGCCAGCAGCTTGGAGGAGGGACTATATGGCTACACCTTC. Protein product: CASSLEEGLYGYTF.

This clonotype showed up just a few times. This chain links TRBV11-3 with TRBJ2-2; D perhaps matches TRBD1 (6 bases). Between the trimmed V and J ends, which lost 2 bases and 4 bases, there was a span of 14 bases. The V gene's germline CDR1 is SGHNT and CDR2 YENEEA. This CDR3 spans 16 amino acids. CDR3 sequence (DNA): TGTGCCAGCAGCTTAAGGGGGTCAACGGGCACCGGGGAGCTGTTTTTT. Residues: CASSLRGSTGTGELFF.

At least ten counts were recorded for this clonotype. J is TRBJ2-7 and V is TRBV28; 9 bases line up with TRBD1. V gave up 7 bases and J gave up 3 bases; unmatched junction bases: 19. The CDR3 extends over 18 amino acids. Germline assignment: CDR1 MDHEN and CDR2 SYDVKM. CDR3 in DNA: TGTGCCAGCATGGGTACCCGGGGGACAGGGAAAAGGGTCTACGAGCAGTACTTC. The encoded protein is CASMGTRGTGKRVYEQYF. Complete variable domain (other parts from reference TRBV28 and TRBJ2-7): DVKVTQSSRYLVKRTGEKVFLECVQDMDHENMFWYRQDPGLGLRLIYFSYDVKMKEKGDIPEGYSVSREKKERFSLILESASTNQTSMYLCASMGTRGTGKRVYEQYFGPGTRLTVT.

The V and J genes are TRBV28 and TRBJ2-5; D gene unclear. There are 13 residues in the CDR3. Trimming cost V 1 base and J 6 bases, with 9 bases left between them. Germline assignment: CDR1 MDHEN and CDR2 SYDVKM. CDR3 bases: TGTGCCAGCAGTTTATTAGTTTTGAAGACCCAGTACTTC. Its translation: CASSLLVLKTQYF.

The sample holds many counts of this clonotype. The rearrangement uses TRBV7-9 and TRBJ1-2; D gene uncertain. The CDR3 has 13 residues. V was trimmed by 4 bases and J by 0 bases, leaving 6 bases between them. Germline V lookup: CDR1 SEHNR, CDR2 FQNEAQ (reference sequence). The CDR3 DNA follows: TGTGCCAGCAGCTACACAGCTAACTATGGCTACACCTTC. Encoded protein: CASSYTANYGYTF.

This chain uses TRBV24-1 with TRBJ2-1; D not certain. CDR3 size: 17 residues. The germline V gene encodes CDR1 KGHDR and CDR2 SFDVKD. V lost 4 bases and J 1 base, leaving 16 bases between the germline ends. The chain's CDR3 is CATSDPDVGRSYNEQFF. The CDR3 bases are TGTGCCACCAGTGACCCTGATGTCGGCAGATCCTACAATGAGCAGTTCTTC.

This clonotype was counted a few times. The chain links TRBV28 to TRBJ2-7; TRBD2 might be the D (5 bases). Germline V gives CDR1 MDHEN, CDR2 SYDVKM. The length of the CDR3 is 13 residues. The V and J ends lost 4 bases and 4 bases respectively, with 11 bases between them. The CDR3 DNA sequence: TGTGCCAGCAGTTCCCATAGCGCGTACGAGCAGTACTTC. This translates into CASSSHSAYEQYF.

This clonotype was detected many times. J is TRBJ2-1 and V is TRBV20-1, with TRBD2 matching over 10 bases. The CDR3 length is 15 residues. Per the germline V gene, CDR1 is DFQATT and CDR2 is SNEGSKA (reference sequence). The J segment lost 4 bases and the V segment lost 7 bases, leaving 10 bases of the junction unmatched. The CDR3 region has the DNA TGCAGTGTTACGCCGGGACTAGCGTGGTACAATGAGCAGTTCTTC. It codes for CSVTPGLAWYNEQFF.

The rearrangement joins TRBV5-1 to TRBJ2-1, with D perhaps TRBD2 (6 bases). The CDR3 sequence is 16 residues long. Trimming left V 4 bases short and J 7 bases short, with 21 bases between. Looked up from germline, CDR1 is SGHRS and CDR2 is YFSETQ. The chain's CDR3 is CASSANSGTLGNEQFF. The CDR3 DNA reads as TGCGCCAGCAGCGCCAATTCCGGGACTCTGGGAAATGAGCAGTTCTTC.

This clonotype was observed a handful of times. The chain has TRBV6-5 and TRBJ2-2, with a possible D match to TRBD2 (5 bases). The CDR3 is 16 amino acids. Trimming stripped 2 bases from V and 5 bases from J, with 15 bases between. The germline gives CDR1 MNHEY, CDR2 SVGAGI. DNA of the CDR3: TGTGCCAGCAGTTACGATCTTGAGGGTTTAACCGGGGAGCTGTTTTTT. Translated: CASSYDLEGLTGELFF.

V gene TRBV2 combines with J gene TRBJ2-3; D may correspond to TRBD1 or TRBD2 (6 bases each). Trimming shortened V by 11 bases and J by 0 bases, and 12 bases separated the two germline ends. The length of the CDR3 is 13 residues. CDR1 and CDR2 (germline): SNHLY, FYNNEI. The CDR3: CAGPGASTDTQYF. The CDR3 bases are TGTGCCGGACCGGGGGCTAGCACAGATACGCAGTATTTT.

The chain recombines TRBV3-1 with TRBJ2-2; D is undetermined. Germline values: CDR1 LGHDT, CDR2 YNNKEL (reference sequence). This CDR3 has 14 amino acids. Trimming took off 0 bases at V and 7 bases at J, with 9 bases between the two ends. Here the CDR3 DNA reads TGTGCCAGCAGCCAAGATCGTGGGTTCGGGGAGCTGTTTTTT. This translates into CASSQDRGFGELFF.

This chain connects TRBV27 to TRBJ1-5, with D perhaps TRBD1 (6 bases). The germline V and J ends were trimmed by 2 bases and 3 bases, with 8 bases remaining between them. CDR1 and CDR2 from the germline V gene are MNHEY and SMNVEV (reference sequence). The CDR3 contains 14 residues. For the CDR3, the DNA is TGTGCCAGCAGTTTAAGGGGGATCAATCAGCCCCAGCATTTT. It is translated as CASSLRGINQPQHF.

This clonotype was observed a single time. The chain has TRBV6-6 and TRBJ1-6; perhaps TRBD1 as D (5 bases). The V gene's germline CDR1 is MNHNY and CDR2 SVGAGI (reference sequence). The CDR3 runs 12 residues. V was pared by 4 bases and J by 10 bases, with 8 bases between. This CDR3 reads CASSLRDSPLHF. The CDR3 DNA follows: TGTGCCAGCAGTTTGAGGGACTCACCCCTCCACTTT.

This clonotype has ten or more counts. V and J are TRBV5-6 and TRBJ2-5, with 14 bases lining up with TRBD2. The CDR3 runs 18 residues. Germline trimming cut 3 bases from V and 4 bases from J; bases unmatched to any gene: 11. Germline V CDR1 and CDR2: SGHDT, YYEEEE. The CDR3 nucleotides are TGTGCCAGCAGCTGGGAGGAGGGACTAGCGGGAGTCGGAGAGACCCAGTACTTC. Its translation: CASSWEEGLAGVGETQYF.

This clonotype was seen more than once but under ten times. V usage is TRBV4-1 and J usage is TRBJ2-3, with TRBD1 matching over 8 bases. The CDR3 extends over 14 amino acids. The germline CDR1 and CDR2 sequences are MGHRA and YSYEKL. J lost 3 bases, V lost 7 bases, and 6 bases had no gene match. The CDR3 sequence is CASKWDRRTDTQYF. CDR3 DNA: TGCGCCAGCAAGTGGGACAGGAGAACAGATACGCAGTATTTT.

This clonotype occurred a few times. The chain carries TRBV4-1 and TRBJ1-2; weak D call: TRBD1 (6 bases). In germline, CDR1 is MGHRA, CDR2 YSYEKL. The V gene lost 2 bases and the J gene lost 8 bases, with 21 bases spanning the gap. The CDR3 has 16 amino acids. CDR3 loop: CASSQPFIQGSLGYTF. The DNA of the CDR3 is TGCGCCAGCAGCCAACCCTTTATACAGGGATCTCTCGGCTACACCTTC.

This clonotype appeared many times. V and J are TRBV7-9 and TRBJ2-7; 10 bases agree with TRBD1. Losses at the gene ends were 1 base for V and 2 bases for J; bases not matched to a gene: 2. CDR3 length equals 15 residues. The V gene's germline CDR1 is SEHNR and CDR2 FQNEAQ (reference sequence). This CDR3 reads CASSLEGTGAYEQYF. In nucleotides, the CDR3 is TGTGCCAGCAGCTTAGAAGGGACAGGGGCCTACGAGCAGTACTTC.

This clonotype was recorded at least ten times. The chain recombines TRBV27 with TRBJ2-7; no clear D gene. The CDR3 runs to 14 residues. CDR1 is MNHEY, CDR2 SMNVEV, per germline (reference sequence). Trimming pared 2 bases from V and 4 bases from J, leaving 12 bases between. Here the CDR3 DNA reads TGTGCCAGCAGTTTAGGACCGCACGCTTACGAGCAGTACTTC. Translating it yields CASSLGPHAYEQYF.